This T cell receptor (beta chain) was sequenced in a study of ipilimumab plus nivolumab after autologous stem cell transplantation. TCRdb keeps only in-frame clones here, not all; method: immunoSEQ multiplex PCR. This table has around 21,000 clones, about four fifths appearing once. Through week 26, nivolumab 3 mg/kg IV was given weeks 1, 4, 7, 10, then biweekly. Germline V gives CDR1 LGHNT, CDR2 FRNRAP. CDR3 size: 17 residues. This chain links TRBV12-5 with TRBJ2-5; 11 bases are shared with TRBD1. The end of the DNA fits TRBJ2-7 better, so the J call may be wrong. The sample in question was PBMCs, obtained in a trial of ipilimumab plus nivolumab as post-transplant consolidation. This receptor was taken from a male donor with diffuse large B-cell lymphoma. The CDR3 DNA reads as TGTGCTAGTGGTTTGGGGACGACCGGGACAGGGGGTTACGAGCAGTACTTC. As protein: CASGLGTTGTGGYEQYF.